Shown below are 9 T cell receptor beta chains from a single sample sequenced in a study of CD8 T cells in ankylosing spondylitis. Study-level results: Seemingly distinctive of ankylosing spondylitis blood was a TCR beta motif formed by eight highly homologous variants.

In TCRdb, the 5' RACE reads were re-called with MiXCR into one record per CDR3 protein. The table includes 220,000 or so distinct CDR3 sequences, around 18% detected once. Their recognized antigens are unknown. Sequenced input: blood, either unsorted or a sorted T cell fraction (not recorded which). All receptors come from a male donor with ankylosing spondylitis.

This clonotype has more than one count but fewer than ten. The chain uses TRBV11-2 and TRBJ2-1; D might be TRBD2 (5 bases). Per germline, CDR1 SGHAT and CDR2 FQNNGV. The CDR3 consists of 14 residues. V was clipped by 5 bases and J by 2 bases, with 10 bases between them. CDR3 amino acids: CASSPGSPYNEQFF. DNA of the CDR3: TGTGCCAGCAGCCCGGGGAGCCCCTACAATGAGCAGTTCTTC. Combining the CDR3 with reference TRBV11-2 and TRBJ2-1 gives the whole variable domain EAGVAQSPRYKIIEKRQSVAFWCNPISGHATLYWYQQILGQGPKLLIQFQNNGVVDDSQLPKDRFSAERLKGVDSTLKIQPAKLEDSAVYLCASSPGSPYNEQFFGPGTRLTVL.

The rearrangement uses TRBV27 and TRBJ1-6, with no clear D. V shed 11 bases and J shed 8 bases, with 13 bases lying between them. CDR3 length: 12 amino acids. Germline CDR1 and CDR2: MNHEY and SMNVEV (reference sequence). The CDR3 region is CAAEENYSPLHF. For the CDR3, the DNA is TGTGCCGCGGAAGAAAACTATTCACCCCTCCACTTT.

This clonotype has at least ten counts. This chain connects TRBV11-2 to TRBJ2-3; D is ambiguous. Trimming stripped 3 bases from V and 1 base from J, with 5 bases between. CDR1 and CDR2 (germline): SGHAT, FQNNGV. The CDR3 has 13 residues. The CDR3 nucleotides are TGTGCCAGCAGCTTTTGGGGCACAGATACGCAGTATTTT. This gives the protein CASSFWGTDTQYF.

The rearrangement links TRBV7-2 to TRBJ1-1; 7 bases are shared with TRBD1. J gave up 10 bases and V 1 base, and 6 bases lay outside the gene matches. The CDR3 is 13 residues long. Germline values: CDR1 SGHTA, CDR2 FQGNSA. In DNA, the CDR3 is TGTGCCAGCAGCTTAGAACAGGGGTTGCCAGCTTTCTTT. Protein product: CASSLEQGLPAFF.

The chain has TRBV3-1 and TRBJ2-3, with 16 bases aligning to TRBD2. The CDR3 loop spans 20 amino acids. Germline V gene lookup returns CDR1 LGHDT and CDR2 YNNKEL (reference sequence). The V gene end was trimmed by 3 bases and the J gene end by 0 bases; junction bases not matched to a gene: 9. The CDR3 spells CASSHQIGTSGGASTDTQYF. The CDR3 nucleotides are TGTGCCAGCAGCCATCAGATCGGGACTAGCGGGGGGGCAAGCACAGATACGCAGTATTTT.

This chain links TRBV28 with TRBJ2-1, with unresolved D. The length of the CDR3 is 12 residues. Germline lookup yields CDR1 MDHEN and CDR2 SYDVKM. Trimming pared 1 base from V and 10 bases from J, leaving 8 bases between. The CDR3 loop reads CASSLSRPEQFF. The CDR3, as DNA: TGTGCCAGCAGTTTATCTAGGCCAGAGCAGTTCTTC.

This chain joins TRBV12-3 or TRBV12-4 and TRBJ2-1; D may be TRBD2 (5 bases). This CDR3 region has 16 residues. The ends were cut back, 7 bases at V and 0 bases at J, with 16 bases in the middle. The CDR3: CASTSGRWSSYNEQFF. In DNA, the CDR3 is TGTGCCAGCACAAGCGGACGGTGGAGCTCCTACAATGAGCAGTTCTTC.

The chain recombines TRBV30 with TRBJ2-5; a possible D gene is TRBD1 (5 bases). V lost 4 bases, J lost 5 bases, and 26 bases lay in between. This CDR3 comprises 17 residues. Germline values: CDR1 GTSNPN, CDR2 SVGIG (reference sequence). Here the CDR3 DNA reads TGTGCCTGGAACCCAGGGATTGACGGTACCCTCCCCGAGACCCAGTACTTC. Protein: CAWNPGIDGTLPETQYF.

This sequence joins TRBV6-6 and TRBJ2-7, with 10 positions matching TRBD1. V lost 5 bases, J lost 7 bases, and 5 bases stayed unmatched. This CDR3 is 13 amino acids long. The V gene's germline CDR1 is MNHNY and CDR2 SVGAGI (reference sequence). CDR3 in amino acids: CASSRDRGGEQYF. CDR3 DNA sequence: TGTGCCAGCAGTAGGGACAGGGGTGGGGAGCAGTACTTC.